The T cell receptor (beta chain) under discussion was sequenced for a study of human T cells and chemical hapten exposure. Study at large: From small differences in pooled library volume came most of the variation in per-sample TCR yields. Study-wide findings and caveats: TCRs above 1 in 1000 frequency stayed constant with DPC sensitization.

Time point: healthy volunteer bleed at 6 weeks. The total RNA was obtained from whole blood that was not fractionated. Individual cDNA molecules in this library carried unique molecular identifiers. TCRdb re-analysed the RACE reads in MiXCR, keeping a single row per CDR3 protein. This table holds about 79,000 distinct CDR3 sequences, 8.6% found once. This CDR3 region has 16 residues. With 1 base removed from V and 0 bases from J, the gap between germline ends came to 12 bases. Germline V gene data show CDR1 as SNHLY and CDR2 as FYNNEI. This clonotype came up many times. Its antigen is unidentified. The chain couples TRBV2 to TRBJ1-1; a weak D match, TRBD1 (6 bases). The receptor was isolated from a male donor in good health. Some clones in this sample may be carry-over from other donors' samples. Material: whole blood. CDR3 sequence reads: CASSEGRDRLNTEAFF. Written as DNA, the CDR3 is TGTGCCAGCAGTGAAGGTCGAGACAGGTTGAACACTGAAGCTTTCTTT.